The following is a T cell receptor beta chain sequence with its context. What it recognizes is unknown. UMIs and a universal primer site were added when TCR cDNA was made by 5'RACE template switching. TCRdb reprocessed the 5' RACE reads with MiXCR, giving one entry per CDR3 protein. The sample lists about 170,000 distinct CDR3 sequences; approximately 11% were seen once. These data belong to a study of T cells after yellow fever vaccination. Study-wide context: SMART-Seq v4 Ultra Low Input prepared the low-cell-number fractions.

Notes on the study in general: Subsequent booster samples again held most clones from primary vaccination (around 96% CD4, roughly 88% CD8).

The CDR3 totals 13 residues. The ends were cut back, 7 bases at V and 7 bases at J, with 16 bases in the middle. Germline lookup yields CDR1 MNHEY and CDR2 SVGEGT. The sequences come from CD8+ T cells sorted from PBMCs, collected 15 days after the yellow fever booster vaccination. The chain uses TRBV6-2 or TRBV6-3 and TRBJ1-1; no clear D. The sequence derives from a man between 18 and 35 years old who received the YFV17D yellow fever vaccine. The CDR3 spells CASTSTRTFEAFF. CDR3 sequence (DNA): TGTGCCAGCACTTCTACGCGGACCTTTGAAGCTTTCTTT.